The sequence of this T cell receptor beta chain was determined in a study of T cell responses to AZD1222 COVID-19 vaccine. Trimming shortened V by 3 bases and J by 3 bases, and 12 bases separated the two germline ends. Germline V gene sequence: CDR1 SGHRS, CDR2 YFSETQ. The CDR3 has 14 residues. Study-wide points: Only a handful of AZD1222 recipients tested seropositive at baseline.

In the case of this clone: The target antigen is unknown.

Only in-frame clones appear in the TCRdb table, and some are missing; sequencing was by immunoSEQ multiplex PCR. The sample lists 120,000 to 150,000 clones, approximately 90% occurring once. The V gene is TRBV5-1, the J gene TRBJ2-5; possibly TRBD2 for D (5 bases). The sequencing used peripheral blood, collected 28 days after the second AZD1222 dose. The clonotype originates from an adult who received the AZD1222 COVID-19 vaccine. The CDR3 region is CASSWAGQEETQYF. The CDR3 bases are TGCGCCAGCAGCTGGGCGGGCCAAGAAGAGACCCAGTACTTC.